This TCR beta chain came from a study of technical replicates of blood from several donors. Assay used: immunoSEQ multiplex PCR; TCRdb lists only in-frame clones, some missing. Of tens of thousands of clones in the sample, around 93% were seen once. With respect to this clone: Compared with germline, one end of the junction differs, possibly owing to a read error.

Germline-derived CDR1 and CDR2 are SGHRS and YFSETQ. CDR3 size: 15 residues. The sequencing sample was made of T cells isolated from PBMCs. The receptor's source is a human donor in good health. The chain carries TRBV5-1 and TRBJ2-1; TRBD2 matches 14 bases. The CDR3 is CASRLGTSGSYEQFF. The CDR3 coding sequence is TGCGCCAGCAGGTTGGGGACTAGCGGGAGTTACGAGCAGTTCTTC.